Included here is one T cell receptor (beta chain) sequence, with context. The sample originates from a study of blood T cell repertoires in COVID-19. Study in general: COVID-19 samples from acute and convalescent phases originated in the United States, Italy and Spain. T cells, B-cell-depleted T cells, or PBMCs provided the cDNA or gDNA that served as material.

Seattle patients were enrolled while actively infected and followed longitudinally. Original data processing: Estimates of nucleated cell counts were drawn from the amplification of reference gene primers. TCRdb keeps only in-frame clones here, not all; method: immunoSEQ multiplex PCR. From that table come the V and J calls and clone size; the DNA was used to work out D and trimming. This sample has 200,000 to 250,000 clones; over 80% occur once, and the top ten carry 2% to 3%. The TCR originated in a man aged 30-40 years with COVID-19, enrolled during active disease. The material sequenced was peripheral blood.

The CDR3 DNA sequence: TGTGCCAGCAGCTTAGCTAACCTGGCTAGCCAAGAGACCCAGTACTTC. The encoded protein is CASSLANLASQETQYF. The V call is TRBV7-9, the J call TRBJ2-5; D ambiguous. V shed 0 bases and J shed 1 base, with 12 bases lying between them. Germline V CDR1 and CDR2: SEHNR, FQNEAQ (reference sequence). The CDR3 is 16 residues long.